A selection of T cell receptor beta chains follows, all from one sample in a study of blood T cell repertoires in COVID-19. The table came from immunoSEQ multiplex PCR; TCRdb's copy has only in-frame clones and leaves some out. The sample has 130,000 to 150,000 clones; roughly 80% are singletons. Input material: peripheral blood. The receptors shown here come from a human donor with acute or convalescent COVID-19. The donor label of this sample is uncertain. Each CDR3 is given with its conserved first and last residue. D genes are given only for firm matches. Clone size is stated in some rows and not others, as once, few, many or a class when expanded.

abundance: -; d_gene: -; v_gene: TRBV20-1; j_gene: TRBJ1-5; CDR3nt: TGCAGTGCTAGTTCGGTCAATAGCAATCAGCCCCAGCATTTT; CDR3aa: CSASSVNSNQPQHF
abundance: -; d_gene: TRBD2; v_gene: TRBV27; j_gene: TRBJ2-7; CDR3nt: TGTGCCAGCAGTTTGGGGGGGTACCCCTACGAGCAGTACTTC; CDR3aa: CASSLGGYPYEQYF
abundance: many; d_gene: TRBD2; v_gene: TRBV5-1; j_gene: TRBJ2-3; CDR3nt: TGCGCCAGCAGCCCCTCGGCGGGGGGGCCCTCAGATACGCAGTATTTT; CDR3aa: CASSPSAGGPSDTQYF
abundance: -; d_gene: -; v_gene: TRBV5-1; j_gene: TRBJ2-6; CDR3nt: TGCGCCAGCAGCTTACAGCCGGTCTTCCTTGGGGCCAACGTCCTGACTTTC; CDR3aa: CASSLQPVFLGANVLTF
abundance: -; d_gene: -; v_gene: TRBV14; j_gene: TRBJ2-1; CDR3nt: TGTGCCAGCAGCAGACAACCCTACAATGAGCAGTTCTTC; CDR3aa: CASSRQPYNEQFF
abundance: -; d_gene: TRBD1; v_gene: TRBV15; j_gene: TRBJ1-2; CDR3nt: TGTGCCACCAGCAGAGGGACAGGGGGCGGTGGCTACACCTTC; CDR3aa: CATSRGTGGGGYTF
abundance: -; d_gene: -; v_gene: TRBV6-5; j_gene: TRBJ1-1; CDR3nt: TGTGCCAGCAGTTACGGCTTGCTGAACACTGAAGCTTTCTTT; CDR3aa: CASSYGLLNTEAFF
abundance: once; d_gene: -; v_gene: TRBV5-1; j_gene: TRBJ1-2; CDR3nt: TGCGCCAGCAGCCGAGAGGGACAATTGGGTGGCTACACCTTC; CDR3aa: CASSREGQLGGYTF
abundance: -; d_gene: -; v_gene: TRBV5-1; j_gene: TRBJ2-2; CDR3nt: TGCGCCAGCAGCTCCCCAGCGAACACCGGGGAGCTGTTTTTT; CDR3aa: CASSSPANTGELFF
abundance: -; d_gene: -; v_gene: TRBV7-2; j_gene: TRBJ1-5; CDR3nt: TGTGCCAGCAGTCCCGACTGGGGCAATCAGCCCCAGCATTTT; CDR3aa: CASSPDWGNQPQHF
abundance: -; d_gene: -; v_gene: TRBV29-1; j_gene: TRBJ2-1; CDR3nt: TGCAGCGTTGAGCGGGGGCGGGGGAATGAGCAGTTCTTC; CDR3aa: CSVERGRGNEQFF
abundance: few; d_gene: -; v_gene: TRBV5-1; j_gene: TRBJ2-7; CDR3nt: TGCGCCAGCAGCTTGGGAGGGGGGGTGTCCTACGAGCAGTACTTC; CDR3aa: CASSLGGGVSYEQYF
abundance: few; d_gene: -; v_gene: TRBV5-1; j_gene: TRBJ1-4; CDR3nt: TGCGCCAGCAGCTTGGGGATACGGGGAACTAATGAAAAACTGTTTTTT; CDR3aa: CASSLGIRGTNEKLFF
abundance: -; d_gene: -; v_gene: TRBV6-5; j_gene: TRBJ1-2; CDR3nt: TGTGCCAGCAGCCTACGGGGAAACTATGGCTACACCTTC; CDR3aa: CASSLRGNYGYTF
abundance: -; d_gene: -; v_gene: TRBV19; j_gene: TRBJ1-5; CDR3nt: TGTGCCAGTAGTATAGGAGGGAGTCAGCCCCAGCATTTT; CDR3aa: CASSIGGSQPQHF